This entry describes one T cell receptor (beta chain). The antigen is undetermined. This record comes from a study of blood T cells in healthy people across ages. Sample-barcoded 5' priming and a J-beta primer mix drove a second PCR of about 7 to 11 cycles. All cDNA molecules were each tagged by a template-switch adaptor with 12 random nucleotides. TCRdb analysed the 5' RACE reads with MiXCR anew, one entry per CDR3 protein. The sample holds over 1,500,000 distinct CDR3 sequences, around half seen once. Study findings and constraints: Roughly linear declines in TCR beta diversity per million T cells occurred with age.

This receptor was taken from a woman between 35 and 50 years old in good health. Sequenced: blood.

The chain's CDR3 is CASSQRQGIGNQPQHF. Here the CDR3 DNA reads TGTGCCAGCAGTCAAAGACAGGGGATCGGCAATCAGCCCCAGCATTTT. The J gene is TRBJ1-5, the V gene TRBV28; 8 positions agree with TRBD1. CDR1 is MDHEN and CDR2 is SYDVKM in the germline V gene. This CDR3 has 16 amino acids. The ends lost 5 bases at V and 2 bases at J; junction bases unmatched: 8.